This T cell receptor (beta chain) derives from a study of blood T cell repertoires in COVID-19 (dated by TCRdb to the early 2020s). About the investigation overall: Collaborator samples came from the United States, Italy and Spain and covered acute and convalescent phases of COVID-19. The prospective study material was composed of cDNA or gDNA derived from T cells, B-cell-depleted T cells, or PBMCs. The dataset comprised deeply sampled blood TCRbeta repertoires from subjects exposed to, actively infected with, or recovered from COVID-19. The repertoires were released in a freely available public database meant as a resource for research on the immune response to SARS-CoV-2. The samples were drawn from two sources: the first 160 participants of the ongoing ImmuneRACE study, and about 1,300 subjects contributed by 6 global collaborators. The sample metadata nearly always contained a de-identified subject ID, COVID-19 status, age in years and sex. Where available, HLA class I and class II types were obtained from metadata supplied by the sample provider rather than from assay-based typing.

On this clone: Its recognized antigen is unknown. Per-nucleotide qualities are absent, and no much larger clonotype sits a single base away.

Collaborating institutions collected whole blood in K2EDTA tubes following their own protocols. For TCRbeta analysis, collaborators shipped samples as frozen whole blood, isolated PBMCs, or DNA extracted from either of those sample types. TCRbeta CDR3 regions were amplified from genomic DNA using the immunoSEQ Assay, a bias-controlled multiplex PCR. The paper's processing steps were these. Nucleated cell counts per sample were estimated from amplification of reference gene primers within the assay. Sequence reads were collapsed and filtered to measure the absolute abundance of every unique TCRbeta CDR3 rearrangement. For each sample, productive Simpson clonality was calculated by taking the square root of Simpson's diversity index across productive rearrangements. Sourced from immuneACCESS, this table was stored by TCRdb with only in-frame sequences that have V and J called. A share of the clones is absent; for the studies checked, an unresolved V gene accounts for under half, and the remainder has no known explanation. The V and J calls and clone size were taken over from that table, and D and trimming were inferred from the DNA. The sample contains around 300,000 clones, 75% to 85% of them found a single time. The ten largest clonotypes hold 7.2% of the sample.

Via the germline V gene (reference sequence), CDR1 is SGHAT and CDR2 FQDESV. V and J are trimmed by 5 bases and 3 bases, and the gene matches miss 6 bases of the junction. The CDR3 measures 15 amino acids from cysteine to phenylalanine. Only the CDR3 DNA is retained, 45 bases long and in frame from the first base. Study-wide conclusions, independent of this receptor: The quantity of clinical and demographic metadata differed by source and by participant and was supplied without curation.

The chain is assembled from TRBV11-1 and TRBJ2-2; the central 7 bases match TRBD1. Sequenced input: peripheral blood. The clonotype originates from a human donor in a cohort sampled during active COVID-19. The nucleotide sequence reads TGTGCCAGCAGCAAGACAGGGCTGGACACCGGGGAGCTGTTTTTT. This sequence encodes CASSKTGLDTGELFF.